The 20 T cell receptor beta chains in this list originate from one sample, sequenced in a study of blood T cells in healthy people across ages. The use of a sample-barcoded 5' primer and a J-beta primer mix characterized a second PCR of roughly 6 to 11 cycles. One entry per CDR3 protein results from TCRdb running MiXCR on the 5' RACE reads. Of around 1,500,000 distinct CDR3 sequences listed, around two fifths are singletons. Sequencing was performed on blood. Receptors were obtained from a woman between 18 and 29 years old in good health.

This clonotype has a handful of counts. The chain has TRBV10-3 and TRBJ1-2; no reliable D call. This CDR3 is 14 amino acids long. CDR1 and CDR2 (germline): ENHRY, SYGVKD. Trimming took 3 bases from V and 1 from J, leaving 9 bases between them. The CDR3 protein is CAISDGEGNYGYTF. The CDR3 DNA is TGTGCCATCAGTGACGGGGAGGGTAACTATGGCTACACCTTC.

This clonotype occurred a few times. This chain connects TRBV9 to TRBJ1-1, with a tentative D call TRBD1 (5 bases). The CDR3 spans 15 residues. The germline V gene has CDR1 SGDLS and CDR2 YYNGEE. V lost 0 bases, J lost 6 bases, and 15 bases lay in between. CDR3 protein: CASSVAGGTDSEAFF. Written as DNA, the CDR3 is TGTGCCAGCAGCGTAGCCGGGGGGACTGACTCTGAAGCTTTCTTT.

The rearrangement uses TRBV10-3 and TRBJ2-1; 7 bases align to TRBD2. CDR3 length: 16 amino acids. Unmatched junction bases numbered 12, after V lost 6 bases and J lost 4 bases. CDR1 and CDR2 from the germline V gene are ENHRY and SYGVKD. This CDR3 reads CAIRGSGTTYYNEQFF. Written as DNA, the CDR3 is TGTGCCATCAGAGGATCCGGGACTACCTATTACAATGAGCAGTTCTTC.

This clonotype turned up a few times. The V gene is TRBV10-3, the J gene TRBJ1-2, with D possibly matching TRBD1 (6 bases). The V end lost 3 bases, the J end lost 2 bases, and 10 bases lay between the germline ends. This CDR3 is built from 14 residues. CDR1 ENHRY and CDR2 SYGVKD come from the germline V gene. The CDR3 here is CAISDRTANYGYTF. As DNA, the CDR3 is TGTGCCATCAGTGATCGGACAGCCAACTATGGCTACACCTTC.

This clonotype appeared once. The junction differs from germline at one of its ends, possibly a read error. The rearrangement links TRBV6-5 to TRBJ1-2; D ambiguous. The CDR3 runs 15 residues. Germline V gene sequence: CDR1 MNHEY, CDR2 SVGAGI. CDR3 residues: CAGSDRGRVGDGYTF. The CDR3 nucleotides are TGTGCCGGCAGTGACCGAGGGAGGGTTGGAGATGGCTACACCTTC.

The CDR3 loop is CASIKEVNTEAFF. CDR3 in DNA: TGTGCCAGCATCAAGGAGGTGAACACTGAAGCTTTCTTT. This chain links TRBV6-2 or TRBV6-3 with TRBJ1-1; D is unresolved. This CDR3 region has 13 residues. V was shortened by 7 bases and J by 0 bases, with 9 bases between the two germline ends. Germline V gene sequence: CDR1 MNHEY, CDR2 SVGEGT.

As to this clonotype: At one end the junction does not follow the germline gene, possibly because of a read error. This chain joins TRBV3-1 and TRBJ2-1, with 9 bases matching TRBD2. The end of the DNA aligns better with TRBJ2-7, so the J call may be wrong. The V gene's germline CDR1 is LGHDT and CDR2 YNNKEL (reference sequence). The CDR3 is 17 amino acids. This CDR3 reads CASNQFAGTSSYNEQYF. The CDR3 DNA reads TGTGCCAGCAACCAATTCGCCGGGACTAGCTCCTACAATGAGCAGTACTTC.

This rearrangement joins TRBV20-1 to TRBJ1-1; TRBD1 is a possible D gene (5 bases). The CDR3 is 16 amino acids. Trimming took 0 bases from V and 4 from J, leaving 18 bases between them. From germline, CDR1 is DFQATT and CDR2 SNEGSKA (reference sequence). The CDR3 here is CSARDTAQGEGTEAFF. DNA for the CDR3: TGCAGTGCTAGAGATACGGCCCAGGGCGAGGGCACTGAAGCTTTCTTT.

This clonotype was picked up a small number of times. The chain combines TRBV7-9 with TRBJ2-4; TRBD2 aligns across 8 bases. The DNA matches TRBJ2-7 better at its end, which makes the J call doubtful. Germline V gene lookup returns CDR1 SEHNR and CDR2 FQNEAQ (reference sequence). The CDR3 is made up of 16 amino acids. The CDR3 nucleotides read TGTGCCAGCAGCTTAGCCCTAGCGGGTTTTATCTACGAGCAGTACTTC. This translates into CASSLALAGFIYEQYF.

CDR3 DNA sequence: TGTGCCACCAGCAGACCCGGGCAGACCTACGAGCAGTACTTC. This translates into CATSRPGQTYEQYF. The chain has TRBV15 and TRBJ2-7; D gene uncertain. The germline gives CDR1 LNHNV, CDR2 YYDKDF (reference sequence). V was shortened by 2 bases and J by 2 bases, with 10 bases between the two germline ends. This CDR3 has 14 residues.

This clonotype has more than one count but fewer than ten. This sequence joins TRBV9 and TRBJ2-3; 9 bases are shared with TRBD1. Germline V gives CDR1 SGDLS, CDR2 YYNGEE. The CDR3 runs to 14 residues. Losses at the gene ends were 4 bases for V and 4 bases for J; bases not matched to a gene: 4. The CDR3 coding sequence is TGTGCCAGCAGCCTTAGGACAGGGGCAGATACGCAGTATTTT. Its protein product is CASSLRTGADTQYF.

This rearrangement joins TRBV12-3 or TRBV12-4 to TRBJ1-1, with D perhaps TRBD1 (5 bases). The ends were cut back, 4 bases at V and 5 bases at J, with 11 bases in the middle. CDR3 length equals 13 residues. The CDR3 sequence: CASSSRGRTEAFF. Written as DNA, the CDR3 is TGTGCCAGCAGTTCCCGGGGGAGGACTGAAGCTTTCTTT.

The chain carries TRBV25-1 and TRBJ2-4, with D perhaps TRBD1 (6 bases). The J call could be wrong; TRBJ2-5 is a better fit for the DNA end. Germline V gene sequence: CDR1 MGHDK, CDR2 SYGVNS. The CDR3 consists of 15 residues. The CDR3 region has the DNA TGTGCCAGCAGCGGGCCGGGACAACCGTCGGAGACCCAGTACTTC. Protein sequence: CASSGPGQPSETQYF.

There are many counts of this clonotype. This chain joins TRBV7-2 and TRBJ2-5; no reliable D call. This CDR3 has 13 residues. Trimming took off 2 bases at V and 2 bases at J, with 6 bases between the two ends. Germline CDR1 SGHTA, CDR2 FQGNSA. Here the CDR3 DNA reads TGTGCCAGCAGCTTAATGAGACAAGAGACCCAGTACTTC. Translated, it gives CASSLMRQETQYF.

V gene TRBV10-2 combines with J gene TRBJ2-7, with D hard to call. CDR1 WSHSY and CDR2 SAAADI come from the germline V gene. Trimming pared 6 bases from V and 2 bases from J, leaving 17 bases between. The CDR3 sequence is 15 residues long. The CDR3 loop is CASSETPRWTYEQYF. CDR3 nucleotide sequence: TGCGCCAGCAGCGAGACCCCTAGATGGACCTACGAGCAGTACTTC.

This clonotype has a handful of counts. This chain joins TRBV21-1 and TRBJ1-2; the table's D gene call, TRBD1, was not cross checked with the DNA. TRBV21-1 is a pseudogene locus. This CDR3 is 18 amino acids long. The CDR3 here is CASSKVSGQGGLDYGYTF. The CDR3 nucleotides read TGTGCCAGCAGCAAAGTATCTGGACAGGGTGGTTTGGACTATGGCTACACCTTC.

V and J are TRBV9 and TRBJ2-1, with D unclear. The CDR3 contains 16 residues. Trimming took off 3 bases at V and 0 bases at J, with 13 bases between the two ends. Germline CDR1 is SGDLS and CDR2 is YYNGEE. The chain's CDR3 is CASSAGLDSSYNEQFF. As DNA, the CDR3 is TGTGCCAGCAGCGCCGGCTTGGATAGCTCCTACAATGAGCAGTTCTTC.

This clonotype was seen a few times. V gene TRBV29-1 combines with J gene TRBJ1-1; TRBD1 agrees at 9 bases. This CDR3 comprises 14 residues. V lost 5 bases and J lost 3; bases outside the gene matches: 7. Germline V gene sequence: CDR1 SQVTM, CDR2 ANQGSEA. The CDR3 here is CSVPPGQGYTEAFF. In DNA, the CDR3 is TGCAGCGTTCCCCCGGGACAGGGATACACTGAAGCTTTCTTT.

The rearrangement joins TRBV20-1 to TRBJ2-1; the match to TRBD2 covers 8 bases. The CDR3 has 13 residues. Trimming cost V 6 bases and J 3 bases; bases outside gene matches: 4. In germline, CDR1 is DFQATT, CDR2 SNEGSKA (reference sequence). The CDR3 here is CSAKRENYNEQFF. The CDR3 coding sequence is TGCAGTGCCAAGCGGGAGAACTACAATGAGCAGTTCTTC.

The rearrangement links TRBV20-1 to TRBJ2-7; D remains ambiguous. Trimming pared 4 bases from V and 0 bases from J, leaving 10 bases between. Germline V CDR1 and CDR2: DFQATT, SNEGSKA (reference sequence). The CDR3 has 13 residues. CDR3 region: CSATDLYSYEQYF. The CDR3 nucleotides are TGCAGTGCTACGGACCTGTACTCCTACGAGCAGTACTTC.